One and the same sample provided the 2 T cell receptor beta chains below, sequenced in a study of CD8 T cell repertoires and HIV-1 epitope variants. These receptors lack a known antigen. The method was immunoSEQ multiplex PCR; TCRdb's version includes in-frame clones alone and lacks a portion of them. The sample includes 4,500 to 5,000 clones, about 70% of them seen just once. The specimen was cultured CD8+ T cells derived from PBMCs. The source of these receptors is a male donor with HIV.

Written as DNA, the CDR3 is TGTGCCAGCAGGGCCTCCGGGACAGGGGCTGCCGAGCAGTACTTC. It specifies CASRASGTGAAEQYF. The gene calls are TRBV2 and TRBJ2-7, with 10 bases aligning to TRBD1. The length of the CDR3 is 15 residues. Germline V gives CDR1 SNHLY, CDR2 FYNNEI. V lost 6 bases, J lost 6 bases, and 11 bases stayed unmatched. Based on the CDR3 plus reference TRBV2 and TRBJ2-7, the full variable domain is EPEVTQTPSHQVTQMGQEVILRCVPISNHLYFYWYRQILGQKVEFLVSFYNNEISEKSEIFDDQFSVERPDGSNFTLKIRSTKLEDSAMYFCASRASGTGAAEQYFGPGTRLTVT.

This chain uses TRBV18 with TRBJ1-1, with D perhaps matching TRBD1 (5 bases). Trimming removed 3 bases from V and 2 bases from J, with 16 bases in between. The germline V gene has CDR1 KGHSH and CDR2 LQKENI. This CDR3 spans 16 amino acids. CDR3 coding DNA: TGTGCCAGCTCACCCCGGGACCTATTAGGAAACACTGAAGCTTTCTTT. It encodes CASSPRDLLGNTEAFF. The whole variable domain, remainder taken from reference TRBV18 and TRBJ1-1, is NAGVMQNPRHLVRRRGQEARLRCSPMKGHSHVYWYRQLPEEGLKFMVYLQKENIIDESGMPKERFSAEFPKEGPSILRIQQVVRGDSAAYFCASSPRDLLGNTEAFFGQGTRLTVV.